The 19 T cell receptor beta chains below come from one sample, sequenced in a study of blood T cell repertoires in COVID-19. Generated by immunoSEQ multiplex PCR, the TCRdb table keeps only in-frame clones and is missing some. The sample has a few hundred thousand clones; around nine tenths are singletons. Sequencing input: PBMCs or T cells enriched from blood (not recorded which). The source is a woman aged 45-59 years who had recovered from COVID-19.

J is TRBJ1-1 and V is TRBV27; 10 bases are a match to TRBD1. The CDR3 extends over 12 amino acids. CDR1 and CDR2 (germline): MNHEY, SMNVEV (reference sequence). V trimming: 5 bases; J trimming: 9 bases; junction bases outside the gene matches: 3. The CDR3 nucleotides are TGTGCCAGCAGTGCGGACAGGGGGAAAGCTTTCTTT. Protein sequence: CASSADRGKAFF.

The gene calls are TRBV19 and TRBJ2-2; 7 bases align to TRBD1. The J segment lost 6 bases and the V segment lost 5 bases, leaving 3 bases of the junction unmatched. The germline gives CDR1 LNHDA, CDR2 SQIVND (reference sequence). The CDR3 is 13 amino acids. The CDR3 sequence: CASSYRGAGELFF. For the CDR3, the DNA is TGTGCCAGTAGTTACAGGGGAGCCGGGGAGCTGTTTTTT.

The chain has TRBV29-1 and TRBJ2-5; perhaps TRBD1 as D (6 bases). Germline V gives CDR1 SQVTM, CDR2 ANQGSEA. V was cut by 1 base and J by 4 bases, with 22 bases left in between. This CDR3 spans 17 amino acids. CDR3 DNA: TGCAGCGTTGAAGGGGGGCCCGGGACATCGTTCCGAGAGACCCAGTACTTC. This encodes CSVEGGPGTSFRETQYF.

The chain links TRBV5-4 to TRBJ2-5, with TRBD2 as a possible D gene (7 bases). This CDR3 is built from 14 residues. The V gene's germline CDR1 is SGHNT and CDR2 YYREEE (reference sequence). Trimming stripped 2 bases from V and 5 bases from J, with 13 bases between. DNA for the CDR3: TGTGCCAGCAGCTTAGGGGGGGTAAGGGAGACCCAGTACTTC. The encoded protein is CASSLGGVRETQYF.

The chain is built from TRBV19 and TRBJ1-2, with D perhaps TRBD1 (5 bases). This CDR3 contains 14 residues. From germline, CDR1 is LNHDA and CDR2 SQIVND (reference sequence). The germline V and J ends were trimmed by 6 bases and 2 bases, with 13 bases remaining between them. The CDR3 DNA follows: TGTGCCAGTAGGTTAACGACAGTAAACTATGGCTACACCTTC. Translation gives CASRLTTVNYGYTF. The full variable domain, its missing parts supplied by reference TRBV19 and TRBJ1-2, is DGGITQSPKYLFRKEGQNVTLSCEQNLNHDAMYWYRQDPGQGLRLIYYSQIVNDFQKGDIAEGYSVSREKKESFPLTVTSAQKNPTAFYLCASRLTTVNYGYTFGSGTRLTVV.

The chain uses TRBV27 and TRBJ1-5; D might be TRBD1 (6 bases). Germline loops: CDR1 MNHEY, CDR2 SMNVEV (reference sequence). V was clipped by 1 base and J by 5 bases, with 12 bases between them. The CDR3 contains 15 residues. The CDR3 reads CASSLYGQLDQPQHF. The DNA of the CDR3 is TGTGCCAGCAGTTTATATGGACAGCTCGATCAGCCCCAGCATTTT.

J is TRBJ1-2 and V is TRBV7-9, with D possibly being TRBD1 (6 bases). Germline-derived CDR1 and CDR2 are SEHNR and FQNEAQ (reference sequence). The CDR3 spans 13 residues. V was cut by 3 bases and J by 8 bases, with 13 bases left in between. This chain's CDR3 is CASSFMGARGYTF. The CDR3 DNA follows: TGTGCCAGCAGCTTCATGGGGGCGCGAGGCTACACCTTC.

The rearrangement links TRBV27 to TRBJ2-7; D unresolved. The CDR3 is 13 residues long. Germline V gene sequence: CDR1 MNHEY, CDR2 SMNVEV (reference sequence). Trimming took 3 bases from V and 4 from J, leaving 10 bases between them. CDR3 residues: CASSLTPTYEQYF. CDR3 bases: TGTGCCAGCAGTTTGACACCGACGTACGAGCAGTACTTC.

The CDR3 region has the DNA TGTGCCTGGAGTTTACTCTATGGCTACACCTTC. Translation gives CAWSLLYGYTF. The V and J genes are TRBV30 and TRBJ1-2; D is uncertain. V was shortened by 2 bases and J by 4 bases, with 5 bases between the two germline ends. The CDR3 consists of 11 residues. Germline assignment: CDR1 GTSNPN and CDR2 SVGIG (reference sequence).

The chain recombines TRBV3-1 (or the pseudogene TRBV3-2) with TRBJ1-1, with unresolved D. Trimming pared 4 bases from V and 6 bases from J, leaving 21 bases between. This CDR3 region has 16 residues. Germline V CDR1 and CDR2: LGHDT, YNNKEL (reference sequence). This CDR3 reads CASSPPGRRQFPEAFF. The CDR3 DNA follows: TGTGCCAGCAGCCCCCCCGGCCGGAGGCAGTTTCCTGAAGCTTTCTTT.

The chain combines TRBV4-1 with TRBJ1-6; TRBD1 matches 8 bases. This CDR3 contains 15 residues. Per germline, CDR1 MGHRA and CDR2 YSYEKL. The V gene end was trimmed by 1 base and the J gene end by 12 bases; junction bases not matched to a gene: 8. The CDR3 here is CASSQVPQGAGPLHF. The DNA for the CDR3 is TGCGCCAGCAGCCAAGTCCCCCAGGGGGCAGGACCCCTCCACTTT.

V gene TRBV19 combines with J gene TRBJ1-3; the D gene is possibly TRBD1 (5 bases). Looked up from germline, CDR1 is LNHDA and CDR2 is SQIVND (reference sequence). The germline V and J ends were trimmed by 6 bases and 3 bases, with 12 bases remaining between them. The CDR3 extends over 14 amino acids. The DNA of the CDR3 is TGTGCCAGTAGCCTCGACACAGGTGGAAACACCATATATTTT. Translated, it gives CASSLDTGGNTIYF.

V is TRBV5-6 and J is TRBJ2-2; a weak D match, TRBD2 (5 bases). There are 14 residues in the CDR3. Germline CDR1 SGHDT, CDR2 YYEEEE. V was clipped by 2 bases and J by 5 bases, with 10 bases between them. The CDR3 DNA reads TGTGCCAGCAGCTTCCAAACGGGGACCGGGGAGCTGTTTTTT. As protein: CASSFQTGTGELFF.

This clone was counted once. The chain has TRBV20-1 and TRBJ1-2; D not certain. CDR1 DFQATT and CDR2 SNEGSKA come from the germline V gene (reference sequence). V lost 3 bases and J lost 3, with 8 bases in between. The CDR3 runs to 12 residues. This chain's CDR3 is CSASIQYYGYTF. Written as DNA, the CDR3 is TGCAGTGCTAGTATACAGTACTATGGCTACACCTTC.

The chain couples TRBV25-1 to TRBJ2-2; 10 bases line up with TRBD2. The CDR3 length is 14 residues. Germline V gene sequence: CDR1 MGHDK, CDR2 SYGVNS. Germline trimming cut 6 bases from V and 7 bases from J; bases unmatched to any gene: 5. The DNA of the CDR3 is TGTGCCAGCAGATTAGCGGGGGGTAACGGGGAGCTGTTTTTT. Protein sequence: CASRLAGGNGELFF.

This clone was counted once. This chain connects TRBV6-5 to TRBJ1-2, with D tentatively TRBD1 (5 bases). CDR3 length: 14 residues. The V end was cut by 6 bases, the J end by 1 base, with 12 bases between. Germline V gene sequence: CDR1 MNHEY, CDR2 SVGAGI. The CDR3 DNA follows: TGTGCCAGCAGAGATCGACAGATTAACTATGGCTACACCTTC. It translates to CASRDRQINYGYTF.

This chain joins TRBV7-9 and TRBJ1-1; D is perhaps TRBD1 (6 bases). Trimming took 0 bases from V and 4 from J, leaving 12 bases between them. Germline V gives CDR1 SEHNR, CDR2 FQNEAQ (reference sequence). The CDR3 consists of 15 residues. The CDR3 coding sequence is TGTGCCAGCAGCTTAGCCCAGGGGAGGGGCACTGAAGCTTTCTTT. As protein: CASSLAQGRGTEAFF.

The V gene is TRBV12-3 or TRBV12-4, the J gene TRBJ2-1, with 7 bases identical to TRBD1. The junction had 6 bases not matched to a gene; V was cut back by 10 bases and J by 9 bases. The CDR3 loop spans 11 amino acids. CDR3 amino acids: CAIDRAGEQFF. For the CDR3, the DNA is TGTGCCATAGACAGGGCTGGTGAGCAGTTCTTC.

The chain links TRBV7-2 to TRBJ2-3; weak D call: TRBD2 (5 bases). This CDR3 has 13 residues. CDR1 is SGHTA and CDR2 is FQGNSA in the germline V gene. Trimming pared 4 bases from V and 4 bases from J, leaving 9 bases between. CDR3 sequence reads: CASSSGSPDTQYF. The CDR3 DNA reads as TGTGCCAGCAGCTCTGGGAGTCCAGATACGCAGTATTTT.